This passage covers 32 T cell receptor beta chains from one sample sequenced in a study of shared clonotypes between healthy human individuals. Repertoires were generated with immunoSEQ multiplex PCR, while TCRdb's copy carries only in-frame clones and drops some. The sample lists 180,000 or so clones, over 85% occurring once. Sequencing input: naive CD4+ T cells sorted from blood. Subset here: CD45RA+ positively selected. The source is a woman in her twenties or thirties in good health.

The chain uses TRBV10-3 and TRBJ2-1, with 10 nucleotides matching TRBD2. The CDR3 runs to 19 residues. Germline V gene sequence: CDR1 ENHRY, CDR2 SYGVKD. Trimming cost V 0 bases and J 1 base; bases outside gene matches: 9. The CDR3 loop is CAISESSGRGVGSYNEQFF. The CDR3 nucleotides read TGTGCCATCAGTGAGTCGAGCGGGAGGGGCGTTGGGTCCTACAATGAGCAGTTCTTC.

This chain uses TRBV2 with TRBJ2-7; 7 nucleotides agree with TRBD1. V dropped 7 bases and J dropped 0; count of bases not matched to a gene: 6. Looked up from germline, CDR1 is SNHLY and CDR2 is FYNNEI. CDR3 length: 14 amino acids. The CDR3: CASKTTGNSYEQYF. The CDR3 DNA is TGTGCCAGCAAAACGACAGGGAACTCCTACGAGCAGTACTTC.

V and J are TRBV7-7 and TRBJ2-2; D is uncertain. Trimming left V 5 bases short and J 5 bases short, with 12 bases between. This CDR3 has 14 residues. Looked up from germline, CDR1 is SSHAT and CDR2 is FNYEAQ (reference sequence). CDR3 residues: CASSPGRATGELFF. Here the CDR3 DNA reads TGTGCCAGCAGCCCCGGACGGGCAACCGGGGAGCTGTTTTTT.

This chain uses TRBV4-2 with TRBJ2-6; TRBD1 matches at 9 bases. Germline lookup yields CDR1 LGHNA and CDR2 YNFKEQ. This CDR3 is built from 21 residues. V trimming: 3 bases; J trimming: 0 bases; junction bases outside the gene matches: 15. CDR3 coding DNA: TGTGCCAGCAGCCACCGCACTCCAGAGGGACAGGGTCCCTCTGGGGCCAACGTCCTGACTTTC. It specifies CASSHRTPEGQGPSGANVLTF.

The chain recombines TRBV9 with TRBJ1-1; D might be TRBD1 (5 bases). Germline values: CDR1 SGDLS, CDR2 YYNGEE. V was cut by 2 bases and J by 9 bases, with 14 bases left in between. This CDR3 is built from 13 residues. The CDR3 region is CASSVGDHTQAFF. The CDR3 DNA reads as TGTGCCAGCAGCGTGGGGGATCACACCCAAGCTTTCTTT.

The chain employs TRBV5-4 and TRBJ2-3, with 13 bases lining up with TRBD2. CDR1 SGHNT and CDR2 YYREEE come from the germline V gene (reference sequence). CDR3 length equals 19 residues. With 2 bases clipped from V and 5 bases from J, the junction kept 14 bases outside the gene matches. The CDR3 region has the DNA TGTGCCAGCAGCTTTAGTATTCAGGAGGGACTAGCGGGACGAGATACGCAGTATTTT. This gives the protein CASSFSIQEGLAGRDTQYF. Drawing the rest from reference TRBV5-4 and TRBJ2-3, the complete variable domain is ETGVTQSPTHLIKTRGQQVTLRCSSQSGHNTVSWYQQALGQGPQFIFQYYREEENGRGNFPPRFSGLQFPNYSSELNVNALELDDSALYLCASSFSIQEGLAGRDTQYFGPGTRLTVL.

The chain links TRBV5-1 to TRBJ2-3, with 9 positions matching TRBD2. This CDR3 region has 15 residues. Trimming cost V 4 bases and J 4 bases; bases outside gene matches: 7. Germline V gives CDR1 SGHRS, CDR2 YFSETQ. CDR3 amino acids: CASSVAGAWADTQYF. The CDR3 DNA reads TGCGCCAGCAGCGTAGCGGGAGCATGGGCAGATACGCAGTATTTT.

This clone was seen a single time. The chain has TRBV5-1 and TRBJ2-3, with 8 bases aligning to TRBD1. Trimming removed 2 bases from V and 0 bases from J; junction bases left unmatched: 5. The CDR3 spans 16 residues. The V gene's germline CDR1 is SGHRS and CDR2 YFSETQ. CDR3 region: CASSFDRGDSTDTQYF. As DNA, the CDR3 is TGCGCCAGCAGCTTCGACAGGGGCGATAGCACAGATACGCAGTATTTT. The variable domain in full, with the rest retrieved from reference TRBV5-1 and TRBJ2-3, is KAGVTQTPRYLIKTRGQQVTLSCSPISGHRSVSWYQQTPGQGLQFLFEYFSETQRNKGNFPGRFSGRQFSNSRSEMNVSTLELGDSALYLCASSFDRGDSTDTQYFGPGTRLTVL.

The J gene is TRBJ2-5, the V gene TRBV2; no clear D. The J call may be incorrect, as the DNA end agrees better with TRBJ2-7. Per germline, CDR1 SNHLY and CDR2 FYNNEI. The CDR3 covers 13 residues. The CDR3 DNA is TGTGCCAGCAGTAGCCTTCTAGGCTACGAGCAGTACTTC. Translating gives CASSSLLGYEQYF.

The chain combines TRBV18 with TRBJ2-7; no definite D call. Per germline, CDR1 KGHSH and CDR2 LQKENI. CDR3 length: 13 amino acids. V shed 6 bases and J shed 1 base, with 10 bases lying between them. The CDR3 sequence is CASSSSLSYEQYF. Here the CDR3 DNA reads TGTGCCAGCTCTTCGTCCCTTTCCTACGAGCAGTACTTC.

The V call is TRBV5-8, the J call TRBJ2-2; D remains ambiguous. The CDR3 totals 12 residues. Germline CDR1 SGHTS, CDR2 YDEGEE. V was clipped by 2 bases and J by 10 bases, with 9 bases between them. In DNA, the CDR3 is TGTGCCAGCAGCTTAAATACGGAGGAGCTGTTTTTT. It codes for CASSLNTEELFF.

The rearrangement links TRBV6-6 to TRBJ1-5; perhaps TRBD1 as D (6 bases). CDR1 MNHNY and CDR2 SVGAGI come from the germline V gene (reference sequence). CDR3 length: 14 amino acids. V lost 6 bases and J lost 0, with 9 bases in between. CDR3 DNA sequence: TGTGCCAGCAGGACAGGCTCTAGCAATCAGCCCCAGCATTTT. Its translation is CASRTGSSNQPQHF.

This chain joins TRBV19 and TRBJ2-5; TRBD2 agrees at 12 bases. Germline loops: CDR1 LNHDA, CDR2 SQIVND (reference sequence). The CDR3 sequence is 15 residues long. With 5 bases clipped from V and 3 bases from J, the junction kept 4 bases outside the gene matches. The CDR3 here is CASSPRTSGKETQYF. CDR3 nucleotides: TGTGCCAGTAGTCCCCGGACTAGCGGGAAAGAGACCCAGTACTTC. Full variable domain (rest looked up from reference TRBV19 and TRBJ2-5): DGGITQSPKYLFRKEGQNVTLSCEQNLNHDAMYWYRQDPGQGLRLIYYSQIVNDFQKGDIAEGYSVSREKKESFPLTVTSAQKNPTAFYLCASSPRTSGKETQYFGPGTRLLVL.

This clone has just one count. The chain employs TRBV5-4 and TRBJ2-5, with a tentative D call TRBD2 (6 bases). The DNA end is more similar to TRBJ2-7, so the J call may be wrong. CDR3 size: 15 residues. CDR1 and CDR2 from the germline V gene are SGHNT and YYREEE (reference sequence). CDR3 nucleotide sequence: TGTGCCAGCAGCTTGAATCTAGCGACTACCTACGAGCAGTACTTC. Translated: CASSLNLATTYEQYF.

This rearrangement joins TRBV15 to TRBJ2-7, with D possibly TRBD1 on 6 matching bases. The ends were cut back, 3 bases at V and 5 bases at J, with 11 bases in the middle. The CDR3 consists of 13 residues. Germline V gives CDR1 LNHNV, CDR2 YYDKDF (reference sequence). The CDR3 DNA sequence: TGTGCCACCAGCAGCCCGGACAGCCACGAGCAGTACTTC. As protein: CATSSPDSHEQYF.

V usage is TRBV30 and J usage is TRBJ1-1, with TRBD1 matching over 8 bases. This CDR3 has 17 amino acids. V shed 6 bases and J 0 bases; nucleotides not matched to a gene: 15. The V gene's germline CDR1 is GTSNPN and CDR2 SVGIG (reference sequence). CDR3 sequence (DNA): TGTGCCTGCCCGGACAGGGTGTTGTGGAGTATGAACACTGAAGCTTTCTTT. Amino acid sequence: CACPDRVLWSMNTEAFF.

The V gene is TRBV6-6, the J gene TRBJ1-4; D gene uncertain. The germline CDR1 and CDR2 sequences are MNHNY and SVGAGI (reference sequence). Trimming removed 8 bases from V and 4 bases from J, with 5 bases in between. The CDR3 covers 11 residues. This CDR3 is CASRFNEKLFF. CDR3 DNA sequence: TGTGCCAGCCGTTTTAATGAAAAACTGTTTTTT.

V gene TRBV19 combines with J gene TRBJ1-5; D is undetermined. CDR3 length: 13 amino acids. Trimming cost V 11 bases and J 4 bases, with 15 bases left between them. Germline CDR1 and CDR2: LNHDA and SQIVND (reference sequence). CDR3 DNA: TGTGCCCGAGAGGGCAGTTCTAATCAGCCCCAGCATTTT. Translated, it gives CAREGSSNQPQHF.

This clone was counted once. V is TRBV18 and J is TRBJ2-2; a possible D gene is TRBD2 (5 bases). Germline CDR1 and CDR2: KGHSH and LQKENI. The V and J ends lost 4 bases and 6 bases respectively, with 18 bases between them. This CDR3 has 16 amino acids. The CDR3 protein is CASSRIEGPVSGELFF. DNA of the CDR3: TGTGCCAGCTCACGAATTGAGGGTCCCGTTTCCGGGGAGCTGTTTTTT.

The chain combines TRBV19 with TRBJ2-6; 8 bases are shared with TRBD1. CDR3 size: 15 residues. Trimming cost V 8 bases and J 0 bases; bases outside gene matches: 3. Germline V gene sequence: CDR1 LNHDA, CDR2 SQIVND (reference sequence). The CDR3 sequence is CASQGASSGANVLTF. CDR3 nucleotides: TGTGCCAGTCAGGGGGCCAGCTCTGGGGCCAACGTCCTGACTTTC.

The CDR3 spells CASSDRVTEAFF. The CDR3 coding sequence is TGTGCCAGCAGCGACAGGGTCACTGAAGCTTTCTTT. The J gene is TRBJ1-1, the V gene TRBV11-2; 7 nucleotides line up with TRBD1. CDR1 is SGHAT and CDR2 is FQNNGV in the germline V gene. Trimming at V came to 5 bases and at J to 4 bases, leaving 1 base not matched to a gene. This CDR3 region has 12 residues. Using reference TRBV11-2 and TRBJ1-1 for the parts outside the CDR3, the full variable domain is EAGVAQSPRYKIIEKRQSVAFWCNPISGHATLYWYQQILGQGPKLLIQFQNNGVVDDSQLPKDRFSAERLKGVDSTLKIQPAKLEDSAVYLCASSDRVTEAFFGQGTRLTVV.

V and J are TRBV11-2 and TRBJ2-6; 9 bases fit TRBD1. This CDR3 has 19 amino acids. Germline trimming cut 4 bases from V and 0 bases from J; bases unmatched to any gene: 10. Germline V gene data show CDR1 as SGHAT and CDR2 as FQNNGV. The CDR3 is CASSSYPGQGFSGANVLTF. The CDR3 DNA reads as TGTGCCAGCAGCTCTTATCCGGGACAGGGTTTCTCTGGGGCCAACGTCCTGACTTTC.

The chain joins TRBV11-3 to TRBJ2-5; the match to TRBD2 covers 12 bases. The J call may be faulty, since TRBJ2-7 better matches the DNA end. CDR3 length: 15 residues. CDR1 and CDR2 (germline): SGHNT, YENEEA. CDR3 in DNA: TGTGCCAGCAGCCCTAGCGGGAGGGCCTTAGACGAGCAGTACTTC. This codes for CASSPSGRALDEQYF.

The chain employs TRBV5-4 and TRBJ1-1, with D possibly being TRBD1 (5 bases). The CDR3 is 14 amino acids. Deletions cut 4 bases from V and 0 bases from J, with 10 bases between. The germline gives CDR1 SGHNT, CDR2 YYREEE (reference sequence). This CDR3 reads CASSRDLMNTEAFF. The CDR3 DNA is TGTGCCAGCAGCCGGGACCTCATGAACACTGAAGCTTTCTTT.

The V call is TRBV6-5, the J call TRBJ1-5, with a possible D match to TRBD1 (6 bases). The CDR3 is 14 amino acids. V was cut by 6 bases and J by 4 bases, with 13 bases left in between. From germline, CDR1 is MNHEY and CDR2 SVGAGI. CDR3 in amino acids: CASSSDRRNQPQHF. The CDR3 bases are TGTGCCAGCAGCTCTGACAGGAGGAATCAGCCCCAGCATTTT.

This clone was counted a single time. The chain employs TRBV2 and TRBJ2-3, with D perhaps matching TRBD2 (5 bases). V lost 6 bases, J lost 0 bases, and 13 bases lay in between. Germline V lookup: CDR1 SNHLY, CDR2 FYNNEI. This CDR3 contains 15 residues. The CDR3 nucleotides are TGTGCCAGCAGGGATGACGGGATTAGCACAGATACGCAGTATTTT. This codes for CASRDDGISTDTQYF.

This clone is a singleton in its sample. The gene calls are TRBV27 and TRBJ2-7; 7 bases line up with TRBD1. The CDR3 spans 14 residues. V gave up 8 bases and J gave up 5 bases; unmatched junction bases: 12. The V gene's germline CDR1 is MNHEY and CDR2 SMNVEV (reference sequence). DNA of the CDR3: TGTGCCAGCCAATTAGTACAGGGGTGGCACGAGCAGTACTTC. It encodes CASQLVQGWHEQYF.

V is TRBV29-1 and J is TRBJ1-1, with D hard to call. Germline V gene lookup returns CDR1 SQVTM and CDR2 ANQGSEA. The length of the CDR3 is 13 residues. V was clipped by 6 bases and J by 0 bases, with 11 bases between them. The CDR3 DNA reads as TGCAGCGTCGCTCAGAGCGTGAACACTGAAGCTTTCTTT. Its translation: CSVAQSVNTEAFF.

This clone was detected only a few times. The genes are TRBV18 and TRBJ2-7, with no clear D. The germline CDR1 and CDR2 sequences are KGHSH and LQKENI. Trimming shortened V by 3 bases and J by 3 bases, and 9 bases separated the two germline ends. This CDR3 spans 13 amino acids. DNA for the CDR3: TGTGCCAGCTCACCGTCCCTAGACTACGAGCAGTACTTC. It yields the protein CASSPSLDYEQYF.

The rearrangement links TRBV27 to TRBJ2-2, with no clear D. CDR1 is MNHEY, CDR2 SMNVEV, per germline (reference sequence). V was pared by 3 bases and J by 2 bases, with 1 base between. This CDR3 comprises 12 residues. The CDR3 region has the DNA TGTGCCAGCAGTTTTAACACCGGGGAGCTGTTTTTT. Translated: CASSFNTGELFF.

The chain links TRBV15 to TRBJ2-7; the D gene is possibly TRBD1 (6 bases). This CDR3 is built from 13 residues. The germline gives CDR1 LNHNV, CDR2 YYDKDF (reference sequence). V was pared by 0 bases and J by 7 bases, with 10 bases between. This CDR3 reads CATSRDYGQEQYF. The CDR3 DNA sequence: TGTGCCACCAGCAGAGATTACGGACAGGAGCAGTACTTC.

The chain recombines TRBV11-2 with TRBJ2-3, with 10 bases aligning to TRBD2. This CDR3 has 15 amino acids. In germline, CDR1 is SGHAT, CDR2 FQNNGV. The junction had 5 bases not matched to a gene; V was cut back by 3 bases and J by 5 bases. In nucleotides, the CDR3 is TGTGCCAGCAGCTTGATAGCGGGAGGAAAAGATACGCAGTATTTT. Its protein product is CASSLIAGGKDTQYF.